This TCR beta chain appears in the sequencing data of a study of T cell responses to AZD1222 COVID-19 vaccine. Study findings and constraints: Recipients of AZD1222 seropositive at baseline numbered only 5 to 7. Donors were mostly white British, more females; clonal diversity possibly underestimated. Regions left unmutated in variants are reportedly the target of nearly half of spike-specific TCRs. Two doses of AZD1222 preceded a rise in Spike-specific TCR breadth and depth.

Trimming cost V 4 bases and J 8 bases, with 19 bases left between them. The CDR3 loop spans 16 amino acids. Germline-derived CDR1 and CDR2 are SGHRS and YFSETQ. The assay was immunoSEQ multiplex PCR, and TCRdb's table has in-frame clones only and misses some. Seen here are around 170,000 clones, approximately 90% observed once, and the top ten hold roughly 1.6%. A remark on this clone: Its target is unknown.

This sequence joins TRBV5-1 and TRBJ1-6; D is undetermined. Sample: peripheral blood, taken on day 0 of AZD1222 vaccination. This clonotype was obtained from an adult in good health. CDR3 DNA: TGCGCCAGCAGCCCCTCCGGCAGCCCCCGGGATTCACCCCTCCACTTT. This gives the protein CASSPSGSPRDSPLHF.